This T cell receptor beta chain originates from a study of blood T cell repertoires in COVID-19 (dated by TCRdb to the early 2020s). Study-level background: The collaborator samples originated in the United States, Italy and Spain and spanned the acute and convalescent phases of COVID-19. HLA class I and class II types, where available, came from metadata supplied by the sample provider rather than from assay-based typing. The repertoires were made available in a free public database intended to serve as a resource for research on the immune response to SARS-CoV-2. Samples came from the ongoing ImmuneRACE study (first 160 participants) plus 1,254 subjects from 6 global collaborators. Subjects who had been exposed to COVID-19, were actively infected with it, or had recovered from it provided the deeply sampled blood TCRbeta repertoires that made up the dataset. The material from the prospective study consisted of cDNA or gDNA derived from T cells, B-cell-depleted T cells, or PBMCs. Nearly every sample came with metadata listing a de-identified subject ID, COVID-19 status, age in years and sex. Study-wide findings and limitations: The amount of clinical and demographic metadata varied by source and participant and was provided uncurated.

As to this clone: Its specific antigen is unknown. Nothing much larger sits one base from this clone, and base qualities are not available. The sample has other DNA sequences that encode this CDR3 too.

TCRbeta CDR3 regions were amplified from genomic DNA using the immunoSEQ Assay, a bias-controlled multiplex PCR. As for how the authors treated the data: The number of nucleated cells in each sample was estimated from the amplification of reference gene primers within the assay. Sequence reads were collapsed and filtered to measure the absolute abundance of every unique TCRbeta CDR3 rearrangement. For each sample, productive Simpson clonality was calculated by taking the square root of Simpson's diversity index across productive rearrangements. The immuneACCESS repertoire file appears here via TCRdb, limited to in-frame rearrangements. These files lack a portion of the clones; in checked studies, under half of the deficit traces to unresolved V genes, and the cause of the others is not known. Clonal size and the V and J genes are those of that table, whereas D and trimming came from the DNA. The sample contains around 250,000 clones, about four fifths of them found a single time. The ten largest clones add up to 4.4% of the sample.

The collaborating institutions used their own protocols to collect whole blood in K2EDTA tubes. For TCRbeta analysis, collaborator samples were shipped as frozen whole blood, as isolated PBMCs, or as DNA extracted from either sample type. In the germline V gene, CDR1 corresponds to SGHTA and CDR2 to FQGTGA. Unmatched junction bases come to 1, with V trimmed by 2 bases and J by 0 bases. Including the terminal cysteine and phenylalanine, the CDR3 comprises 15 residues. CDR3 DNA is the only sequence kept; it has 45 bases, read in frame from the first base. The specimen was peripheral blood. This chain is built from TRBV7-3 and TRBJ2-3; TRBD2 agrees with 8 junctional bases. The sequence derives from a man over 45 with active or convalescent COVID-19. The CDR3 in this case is CASSLAGGSTDTQYF. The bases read TGTGCCAGCAGCTTAGCGGGGGGAAGCACAGATACGCAGTATTTT.